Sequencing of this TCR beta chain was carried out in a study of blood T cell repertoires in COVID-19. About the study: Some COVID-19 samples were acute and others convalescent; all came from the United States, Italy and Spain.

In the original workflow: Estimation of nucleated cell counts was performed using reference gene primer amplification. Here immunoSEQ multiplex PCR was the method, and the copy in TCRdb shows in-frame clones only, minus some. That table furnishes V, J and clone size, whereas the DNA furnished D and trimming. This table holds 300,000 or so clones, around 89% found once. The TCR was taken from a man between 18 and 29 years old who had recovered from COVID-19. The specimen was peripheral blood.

The DNA for the CDR3 is TGTGCCAGCAGTAACGTAGCAGGGACTGAAGCTTTCTTT. Its protein is CASSNVAGTEAFF. The chain joins TRBV11-3 to TRBJ1-1, with D perhaps TRBD1 (5 bases). The germline V and J ends were trimmed by 6 bases and 5 bases, with 13 bases remaining between them. CDR1 is SGHNT, CDR2 YENEEA, per germline. The CDR3 is 13 amino acids.